This T cell receptor beta chain was sequenced during a study of blood T cell repertoires in COVID-19. Study context: T cells, B-cell-depleted T cells, or PBMCs supplied cDNA or gDNA.

The germline V gene encodes CDR1 PRHDT and CDR2 FYEKMQ (reference sequence). With 0 bases removed from V and 4 bases from J, the gap between germline ends came to 7 bases. CDR3 length: 14 residues. Sequencing used immunoSEQ multiplex PCR; TCRdb keeps in-frame clones, though not all of them. The sample shows about 200,000 clones, around 86% of them seen only once. J is TRBJ1-3 and V is TRBV13, with D maybe TRBD1 (5 bases). This receptor was taken from an older woman with COVID-19, enrolled during active disease. The sequencing sample was made of peripheral blood. The CDR3: CASSLGREGNTIYF. The CDR3, as DNA: TGTGCCAGCAGCTTAGGCAGGGAAGGAAACACCATATATTTT.